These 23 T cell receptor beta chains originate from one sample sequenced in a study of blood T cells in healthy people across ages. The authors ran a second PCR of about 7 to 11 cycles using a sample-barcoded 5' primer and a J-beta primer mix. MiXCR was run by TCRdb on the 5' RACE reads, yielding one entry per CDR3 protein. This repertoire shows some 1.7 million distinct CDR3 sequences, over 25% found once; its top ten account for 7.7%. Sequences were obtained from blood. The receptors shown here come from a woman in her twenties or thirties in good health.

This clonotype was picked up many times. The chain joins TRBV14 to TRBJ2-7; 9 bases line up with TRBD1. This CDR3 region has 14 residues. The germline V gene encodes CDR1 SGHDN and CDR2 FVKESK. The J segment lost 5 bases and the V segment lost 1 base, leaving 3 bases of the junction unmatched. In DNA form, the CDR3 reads TGTGCCAGCAGCCAAGGGGACAGGGTCCACGAGCAGTACTTC. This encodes CASSQGDRVHEQYF.

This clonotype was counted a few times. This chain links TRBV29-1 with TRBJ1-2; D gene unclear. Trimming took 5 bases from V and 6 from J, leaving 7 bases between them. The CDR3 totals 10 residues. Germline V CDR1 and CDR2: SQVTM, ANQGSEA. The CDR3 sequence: CSVMVDGYTF. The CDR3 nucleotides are TGCAGCGTTATGGTCGATGGCTACACCTTC.

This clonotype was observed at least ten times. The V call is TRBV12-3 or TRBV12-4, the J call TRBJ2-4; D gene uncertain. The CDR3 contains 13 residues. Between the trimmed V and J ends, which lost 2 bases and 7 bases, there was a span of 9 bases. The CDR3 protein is CASSLWPANIQYF. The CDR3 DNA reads TGTGCCAGCAGTTTATGGCCAGCTAACATTCAGTACTTC.

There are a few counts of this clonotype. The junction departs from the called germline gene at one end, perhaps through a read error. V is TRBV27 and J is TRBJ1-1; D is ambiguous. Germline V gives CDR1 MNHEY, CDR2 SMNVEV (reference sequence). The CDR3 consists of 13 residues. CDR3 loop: CASRHPGFTEAFF. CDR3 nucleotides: TGTGCCAGCAGACACCCGGGCTTCACTGAGGCTTTCTTT.

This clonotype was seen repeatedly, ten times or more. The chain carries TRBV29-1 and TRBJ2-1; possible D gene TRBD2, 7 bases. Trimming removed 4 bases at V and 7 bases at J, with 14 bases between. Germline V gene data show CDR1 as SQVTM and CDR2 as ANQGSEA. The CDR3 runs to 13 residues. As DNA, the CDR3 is TGCAGCGTTGCCGGGGGGCGGTCAAATGAGCAGTTCTTC. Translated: CSVAGGRSNEQFF.

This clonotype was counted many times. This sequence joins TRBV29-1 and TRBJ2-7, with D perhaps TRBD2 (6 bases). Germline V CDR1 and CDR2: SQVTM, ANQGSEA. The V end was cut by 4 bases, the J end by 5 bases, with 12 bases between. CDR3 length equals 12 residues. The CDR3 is CSVGGAGNEQYF. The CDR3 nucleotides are TGCAGCGTTGGGGGAGCGGGCAACGAGCAGTACTTC.

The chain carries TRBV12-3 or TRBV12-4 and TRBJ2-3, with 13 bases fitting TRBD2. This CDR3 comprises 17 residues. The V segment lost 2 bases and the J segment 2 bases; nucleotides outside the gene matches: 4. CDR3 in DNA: TGTGCCAGCAGTTTATTACTAGCGGGAGGGATCACAGATACGCAGTATTTT. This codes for CASSLLLAGGITDTQYF.

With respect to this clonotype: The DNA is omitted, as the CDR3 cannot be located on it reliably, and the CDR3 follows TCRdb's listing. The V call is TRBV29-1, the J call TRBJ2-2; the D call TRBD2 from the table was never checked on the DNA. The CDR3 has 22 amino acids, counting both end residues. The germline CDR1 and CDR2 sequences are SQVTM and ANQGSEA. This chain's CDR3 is CSVGLAGADTQYFGPGTGELFF.

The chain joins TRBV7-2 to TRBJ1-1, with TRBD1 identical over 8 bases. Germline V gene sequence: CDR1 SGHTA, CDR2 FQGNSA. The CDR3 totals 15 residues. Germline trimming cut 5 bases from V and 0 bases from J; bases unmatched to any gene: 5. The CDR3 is CASSPEGQVNTEAFF. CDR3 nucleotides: TGTGCCAGCAGCCCGGAGGGACAGGTGAACACTGAAGCTTTCTTT.

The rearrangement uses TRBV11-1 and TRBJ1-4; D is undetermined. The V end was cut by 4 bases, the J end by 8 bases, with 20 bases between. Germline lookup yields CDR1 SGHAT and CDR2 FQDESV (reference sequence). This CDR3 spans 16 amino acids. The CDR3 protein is CASSSDSTSSWEKLFF. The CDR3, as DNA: TGTGCCAGCAGCTCCGATTCCACCTCTTCATGGGAAAAACTGTTTTTT.

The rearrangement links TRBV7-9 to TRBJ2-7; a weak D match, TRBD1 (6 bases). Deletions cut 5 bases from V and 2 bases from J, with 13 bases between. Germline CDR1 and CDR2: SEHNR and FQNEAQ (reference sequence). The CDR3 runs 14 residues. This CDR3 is CASSPGQTTYEQYF. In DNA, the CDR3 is TGTGCCAGCAGCCCCGGACAGACAACCTACGAGCAGTACTTC.

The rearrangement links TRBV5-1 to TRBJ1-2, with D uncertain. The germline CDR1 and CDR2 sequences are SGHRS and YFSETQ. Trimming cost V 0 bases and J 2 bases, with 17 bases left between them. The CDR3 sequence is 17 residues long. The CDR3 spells CASSLDGRSSLNYGYTF. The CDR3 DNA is TGCGCCAGCAGCTTGGATGGCAGATCTTCCCTCAACTATGGCTACACCTTC.

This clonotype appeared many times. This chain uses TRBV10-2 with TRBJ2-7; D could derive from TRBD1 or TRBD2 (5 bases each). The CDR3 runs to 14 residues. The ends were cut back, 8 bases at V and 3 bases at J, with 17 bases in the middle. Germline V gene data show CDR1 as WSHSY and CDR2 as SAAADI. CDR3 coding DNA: TGCGCCAGCGGGACCATCGGGACCCACTACGAGCAGTACTTC. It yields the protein CASGTIGTHYEQYF.

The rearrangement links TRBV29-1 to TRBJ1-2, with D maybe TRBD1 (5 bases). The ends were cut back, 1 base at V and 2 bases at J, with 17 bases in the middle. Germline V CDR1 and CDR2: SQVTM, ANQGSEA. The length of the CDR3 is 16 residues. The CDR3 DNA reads TGCAGCGTTGAAGGTCATGGAGAAGGGACGAACTATGGCTACACCTTC. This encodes CSVEGHGEGTNYGYTF.

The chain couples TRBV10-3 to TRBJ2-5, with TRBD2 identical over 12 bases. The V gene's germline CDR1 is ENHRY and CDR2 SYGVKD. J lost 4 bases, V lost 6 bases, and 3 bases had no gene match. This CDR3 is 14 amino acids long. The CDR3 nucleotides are TGTGCCATCAGCCAGACTAGCGGGGGAGAGACCCAGTACTTC. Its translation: CAISQTSGGETQYF.

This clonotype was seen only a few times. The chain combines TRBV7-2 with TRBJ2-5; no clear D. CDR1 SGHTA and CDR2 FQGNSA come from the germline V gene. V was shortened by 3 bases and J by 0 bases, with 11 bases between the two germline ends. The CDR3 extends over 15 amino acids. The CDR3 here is CASSFQEWYQETQYF. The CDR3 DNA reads TGTGCCAGCAGCTTCCAGGAATGGTACCAAGAGACCCAGTACTTC.

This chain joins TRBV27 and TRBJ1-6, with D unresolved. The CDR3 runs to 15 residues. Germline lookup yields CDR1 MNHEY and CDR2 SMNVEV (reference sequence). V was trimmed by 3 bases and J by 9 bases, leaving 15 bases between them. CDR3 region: CASSLKPAGVSPLHF. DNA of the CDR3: TGTGCCAGCAGTTTGAAGCCGGCGGGCGTTTCACCCCTCCACTTT.

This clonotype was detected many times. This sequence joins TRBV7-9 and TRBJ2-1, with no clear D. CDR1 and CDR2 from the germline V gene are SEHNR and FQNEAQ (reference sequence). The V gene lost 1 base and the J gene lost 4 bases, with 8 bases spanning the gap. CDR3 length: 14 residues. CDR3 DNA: TGTGCCAGCAGCTTAGAGTTTAGATACAATGAGCAGTTCTTC. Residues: CASSLEFRYNEQFF.

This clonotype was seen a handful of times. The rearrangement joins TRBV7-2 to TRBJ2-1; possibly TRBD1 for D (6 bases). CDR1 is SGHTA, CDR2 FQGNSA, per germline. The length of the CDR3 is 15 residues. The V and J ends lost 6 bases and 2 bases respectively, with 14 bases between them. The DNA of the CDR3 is TGTGCCAGCAGTCCCTTACAGGGTGCCTACAATGAGCAGTTCTTC. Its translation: CASSPLQGAYNEQFF.

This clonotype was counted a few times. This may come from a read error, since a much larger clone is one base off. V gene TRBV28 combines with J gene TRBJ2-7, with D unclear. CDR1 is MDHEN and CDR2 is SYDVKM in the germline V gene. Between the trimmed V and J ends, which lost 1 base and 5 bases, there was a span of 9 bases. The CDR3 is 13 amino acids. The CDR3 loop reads CASSLFRSDEQYF. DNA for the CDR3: TGTGCCAGCAGTTTATTTCGGTCGGACGAGCAGTACTTC. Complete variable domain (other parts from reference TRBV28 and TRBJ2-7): DVKVTQSSRYLVKRTGEKVFLECVQDMDHENMFWYRQDPGLGLRLIYFSYDVKMKEKGDIPEGYSVSREKKERFSLILESASTNQTSMYLCASSLFRSDEQYFGPGTRLTVT.

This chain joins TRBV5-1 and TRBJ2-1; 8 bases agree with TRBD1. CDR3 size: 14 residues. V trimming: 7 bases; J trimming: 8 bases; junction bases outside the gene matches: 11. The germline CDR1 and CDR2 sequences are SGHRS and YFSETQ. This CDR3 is CASRVQGAQDEQFF. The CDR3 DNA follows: TGCGCCAGCCGCGTCCAGGGGGCGCAGGATGAGCAGTTCTTC.

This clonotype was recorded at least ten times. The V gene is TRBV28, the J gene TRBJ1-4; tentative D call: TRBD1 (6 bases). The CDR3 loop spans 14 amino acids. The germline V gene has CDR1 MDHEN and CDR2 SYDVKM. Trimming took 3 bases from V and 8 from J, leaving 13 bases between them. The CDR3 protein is CASSFWGRGEKLFF. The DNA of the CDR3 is TGTGCCAGCAGTTTTTGGGGGCGGGGGGAAAAACTGTTTTTT.

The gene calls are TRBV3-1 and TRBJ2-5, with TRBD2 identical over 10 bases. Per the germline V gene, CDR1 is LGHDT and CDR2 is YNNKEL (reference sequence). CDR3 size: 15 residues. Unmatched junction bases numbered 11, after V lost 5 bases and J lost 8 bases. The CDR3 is CASSAETSGPQTQYF. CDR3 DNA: TGTGCCAGCAGCGCCGAGACTAGCGGGCCTCAAACCCAGTACTTC.